Included here is one TCR beta chain sequence, with context. This entry belongs to a study of T cells after yellow fever vaccination. TCRdb processed the 5' RACE reads anew with MiXCR; each CDR3 protein has one entry. Of 350,000 to 450,000 distinct CDR3 sequences detected, roughly 20% appear once; the ten largest clones hold 15% to 20%. The clonotype was recovered from a man aged 18 to 30 who received the YFV17D yellow fever vaccine. Here the sequenced sample was PBMCs, taken before the yellow fever booster vaccination.

CDR3 DNA: TGTGCCAGCAGCCCCTCGCGTGTGGAGGGAAACACCATATATTTT. Protein: CASSPSRVEGNTIYF. The genes are TRBV9 and TRBJ1-3; no definite D call. The V and J ends lost 4 bases and 4 bases respectively, with 15 bases between them. CDR1 is SGDLS and CDR2 is YYNGEE in the germline V gene. This CDR3 has 15 residues.